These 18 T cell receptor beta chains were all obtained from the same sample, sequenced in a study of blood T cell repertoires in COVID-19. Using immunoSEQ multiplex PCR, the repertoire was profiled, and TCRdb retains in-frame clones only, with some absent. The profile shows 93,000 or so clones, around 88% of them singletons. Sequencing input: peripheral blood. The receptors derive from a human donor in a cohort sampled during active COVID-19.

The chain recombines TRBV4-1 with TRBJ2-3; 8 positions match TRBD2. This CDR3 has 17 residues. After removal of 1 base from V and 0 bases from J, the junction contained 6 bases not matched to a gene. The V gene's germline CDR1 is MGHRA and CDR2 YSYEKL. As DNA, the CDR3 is TGCGCCAGCAGCCAAGTAGGGACTAGACCTAGCACAGATACGCAGTATTTT. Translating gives CASSQVGTRPSTDTQYF.

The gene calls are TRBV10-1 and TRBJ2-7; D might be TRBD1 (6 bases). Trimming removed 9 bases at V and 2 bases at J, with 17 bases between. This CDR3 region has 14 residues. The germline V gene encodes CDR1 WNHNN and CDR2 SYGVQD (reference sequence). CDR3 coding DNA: TGCGCCAGTCAAACGGGACACGGACCCTACGAGCAGTACTTC. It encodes CASQTGHGPYEQYF.

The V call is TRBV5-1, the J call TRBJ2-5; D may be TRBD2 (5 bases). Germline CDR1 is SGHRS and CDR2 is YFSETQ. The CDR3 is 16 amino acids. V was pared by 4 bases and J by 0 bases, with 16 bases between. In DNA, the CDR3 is TGCGCCAGCAGCCGGGCGAGGGTGACACACCAAGAGACCCAGTACTTC. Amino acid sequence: CASSRARVTHQETQYF.

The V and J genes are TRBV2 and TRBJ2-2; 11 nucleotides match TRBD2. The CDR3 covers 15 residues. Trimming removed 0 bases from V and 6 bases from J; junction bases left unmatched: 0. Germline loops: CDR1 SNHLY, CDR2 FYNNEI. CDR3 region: CASSEASGRAGELFF. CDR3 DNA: TGTGCCAGCAGTGAAGCTAGCGGGAGGGCCGGGGAGCTGTTTTTT.

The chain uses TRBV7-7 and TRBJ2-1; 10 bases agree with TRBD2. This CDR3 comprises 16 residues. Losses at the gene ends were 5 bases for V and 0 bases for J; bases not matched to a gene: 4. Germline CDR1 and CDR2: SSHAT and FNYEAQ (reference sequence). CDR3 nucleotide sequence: TGTGCCAGCAGCCCTACTAGCGGGAACTCCTACAATGAGCAGTTCTTC. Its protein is CASSPTSGNSYNEQFF.

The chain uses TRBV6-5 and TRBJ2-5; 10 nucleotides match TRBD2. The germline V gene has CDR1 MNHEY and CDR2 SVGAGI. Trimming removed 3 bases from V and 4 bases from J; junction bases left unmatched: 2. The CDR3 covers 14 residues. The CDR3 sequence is CASSYSSGGETQYF. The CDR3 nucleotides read TGTGCCAGCAGTTATTCTAGCGGGGGAGAGACCCAGTACTTC.

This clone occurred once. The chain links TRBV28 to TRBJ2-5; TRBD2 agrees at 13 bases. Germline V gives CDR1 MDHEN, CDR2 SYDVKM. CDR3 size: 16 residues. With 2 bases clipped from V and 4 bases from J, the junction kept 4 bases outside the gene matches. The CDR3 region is CASSLGLAGVSETQYF. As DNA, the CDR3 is TGTGCCAGCAGTTTAGGACTAGCGGGAGTATCAGAGACCCAGTACTTC.

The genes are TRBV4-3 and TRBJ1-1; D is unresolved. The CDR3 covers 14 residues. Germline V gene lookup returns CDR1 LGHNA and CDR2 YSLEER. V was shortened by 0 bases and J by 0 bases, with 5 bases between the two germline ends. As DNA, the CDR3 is TGCGCCAGCAGCCAAGATTCGGTGAACACTGAAGCTTTCTTT. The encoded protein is CASSQDSVNTEAFF.

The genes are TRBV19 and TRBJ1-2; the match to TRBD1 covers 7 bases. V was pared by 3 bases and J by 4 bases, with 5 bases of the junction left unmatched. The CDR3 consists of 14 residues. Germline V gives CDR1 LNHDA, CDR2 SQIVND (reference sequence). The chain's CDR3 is CASSIPRGTYGYTF. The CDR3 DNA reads TGTGCCAGTAGTATCCCCAGGGGGACCTATGGCTACACCTTC. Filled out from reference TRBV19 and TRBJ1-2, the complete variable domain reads DGGITQSPKYLFRKEGQNVTLSCEQNLNHDAMYWYRQDPGQGLRLIYYSQIVNDFQKGDIAEGYSVSREKKESFPLTVTSAQKNPTAFYLCASSIPRGTYGYTFGSGTRLTVV.

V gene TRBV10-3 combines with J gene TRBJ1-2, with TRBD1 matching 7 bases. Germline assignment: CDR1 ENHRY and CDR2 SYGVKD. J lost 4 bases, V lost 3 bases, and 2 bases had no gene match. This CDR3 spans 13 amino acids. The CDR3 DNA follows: TGTGCCATCAGTGAAGGGACAGCCTATGGCTACACCTTC. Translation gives CAISEGTAYGYTF.

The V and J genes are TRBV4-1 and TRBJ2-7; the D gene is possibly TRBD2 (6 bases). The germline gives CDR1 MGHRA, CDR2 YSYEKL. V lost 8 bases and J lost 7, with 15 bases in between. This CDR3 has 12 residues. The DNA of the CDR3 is TGCGCCAGCTCATGGACGGCGGGGGAGCAGTACTTC. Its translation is CASSWTAGEQYF.

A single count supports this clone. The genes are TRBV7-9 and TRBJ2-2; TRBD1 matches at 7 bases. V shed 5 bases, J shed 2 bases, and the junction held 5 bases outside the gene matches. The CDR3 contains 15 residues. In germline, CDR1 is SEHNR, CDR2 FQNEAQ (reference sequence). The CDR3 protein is CASSMRDSNTGELFF. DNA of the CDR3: TGTGCCAGCAGCATGAGGGACAGCAACACCGGGGAGCTGTTTTTT.

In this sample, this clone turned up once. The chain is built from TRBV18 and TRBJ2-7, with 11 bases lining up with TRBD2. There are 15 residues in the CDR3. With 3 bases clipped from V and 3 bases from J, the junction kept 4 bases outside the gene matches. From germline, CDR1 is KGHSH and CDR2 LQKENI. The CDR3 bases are TGTGCCAGCTCACCGGGTGGACTAGCGGGCTACGAGCAGTACTTC. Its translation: CASSPGGLAGYEQYF.

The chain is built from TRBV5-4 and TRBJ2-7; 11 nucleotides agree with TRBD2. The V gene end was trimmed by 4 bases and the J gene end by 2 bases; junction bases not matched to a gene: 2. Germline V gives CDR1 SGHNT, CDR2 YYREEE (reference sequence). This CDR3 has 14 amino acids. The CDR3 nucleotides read TGTGCCAGCAGCCATAGCGGGGGGGCCTACGAGCAGTACTTC. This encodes CASSHSGGAYEQYF.

The CDR3: CASSGRQYSNQPQHF. The CDR3 region has the DNA TGTGCCAGCAGCGGGAGACAGTATAGCAATCAGCCCCAGCATTTT. The chain joins TRBV28 to TRBJ1-5; TRBD1 might be the D (5 bases). Germline V CDR1 and CDR2: MDHEN, SYDVKM. Between the trimmed V and J ends, which lost 6 bases and 0 bases, there was a span of 12 bases. The CDR3 is 15 residues long.

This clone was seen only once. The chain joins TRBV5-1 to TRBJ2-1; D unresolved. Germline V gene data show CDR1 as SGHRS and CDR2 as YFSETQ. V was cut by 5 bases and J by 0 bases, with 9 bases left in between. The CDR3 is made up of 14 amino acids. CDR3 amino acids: CASSYDTSYNEQFF. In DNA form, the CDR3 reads TGCGCCAGCAGTTACGACACCTCCTACAATGAGCAGTTCTTC.

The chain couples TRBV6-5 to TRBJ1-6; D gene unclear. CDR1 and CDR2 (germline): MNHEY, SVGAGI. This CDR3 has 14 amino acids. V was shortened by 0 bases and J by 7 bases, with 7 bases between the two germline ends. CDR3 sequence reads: CASSYSTENSPLHF. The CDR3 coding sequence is TGTGCCAGCAGTTACTCAACAGAGAATTCACCCCTCCACTTT.

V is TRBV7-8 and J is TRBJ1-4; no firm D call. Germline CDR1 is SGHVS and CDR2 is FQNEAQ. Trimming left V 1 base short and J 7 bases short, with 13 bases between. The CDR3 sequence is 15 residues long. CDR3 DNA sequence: TGTGCCAGCAGCTTAGGCACGAGCCCCTTTGAAAAACTGTTTTTT. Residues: CASSLGTSPFEKLFF. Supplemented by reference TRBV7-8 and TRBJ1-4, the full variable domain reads GAGVSQSPRYKVAKRGQDVALRCDPISGHVSLFWYQQALGQGPEFLTYFQNEAQLDKSGLPSDRFFAERPEGSVSTLKIQRTQQEDSAVYLCASSLGTSPFEKLFFGSGTQLSVL.